This T cell receptor beta chain was identified during a study of shared clonotypes between healthy human individuals. Turning to this clone: The same CDR3 is also encoded by other DNA sequences in this sample.

Generated by immunoSEQ multiplex PCR, the TCRdb table keeps only in-frame clones and is missing some. Of around 2.3 million clones in the sample, approximately 94% were seen once. The TCR sequence derives from a man aged 18 to 35 in good health. Material for sequencing was naive CD4+ T cells sorted from blood. Stated subset: CD45RA+ positively selected.

The chain's CDR3 is CASSPGTDYGYTF. DNA of the CDR3: TGTGCCAGCAGCCCAGGGACAGACTATGGCTACACCTTC. The chain recombines TRBV11-2 with TRBJ1-2; TRBD1 matches 7 bases. The germline gives CDR1 SGHAT, CDR2 FQNNGV. The CDR3 sequence is 13 residues long. The trim removed 5 bases at V and 3 bases at J, leaving 3 bases unmatched.